These 26 T cell receptor beta chains share one sample of origin, sequenced in a study of shared clonotypes between healthy human individuals. Sequenced by immunoSEQ multiplex PCR; TCRdb stores in-frame clones only, minus some. The sample has about 990,000 clones; approximately 78% are singletons. Sequenced material: memory CD4+ T cells from PBMCs. Subset given: CD45RA-negative fraction. These receptor sequences come from a man younger than 30 in good health. Some clones in this sample may be carry-over from other donors' samples.

V usage is TRBV18 and J usage is TRBJ2-7; D may be TRBD1 (5 bases). CDR1 KGHSH and CDR2 LQKENI come from the germline V gene. CDR3 length: 16 amino acids. The V and J ends lost 2 bases and 13 bases respectively, with 27 bases between them. The CDR3 is CASSPLKGQAGISLYF. The CDR3 DNA follows: TGTGCCAGCTCACCATTAAAGGGGCAGGCTGGAATTTCCCTATACTTC.

The genes are TRBV19 and TRBJ2-3; no definite D call. V shed 8 bases and J shed 2 bases, with 14 bases lying between them. CDR1 is LNHDA and CDR2 is SQIVND in the germline V gene (reference sequence). The CDR3 is 14 residues long. The CDR3 DNA is TGTGCCAGTGGTCATAACGTCAACACAGATACGCAGTATTTT. This gives the protein CASGHNVNTDTQYF.

Here the CDR3 reads CASSLEQGANYGYTF. For the CDR3, the DNA is TGCGCCAGCAGCTTGGAGCAGGGGGCTAACTATGGCTACACCTTC. The chain links TRBV5-1 to TRBJ1-2; 7 nucleotides agree with TRBD1. The ends lost 0 bases at V and 0 bases at J; junction bases unmatched: 2. In germline, CDR1 is SGHRS, CDR2 YFSETQ. This CDR3 has 15 amino acids. Complete variable domain (other parts from reference TRBV5-1 and TRBJ1-2): KAGVTQTPRYLIKTRGQQVTLSCSPISGHRSVSWYQQTPGQGLQFLFEYFSETQRNKGNFPGRFSGRQFSNSRSEMNVSTLELGDSALYLCASSLEQGANYGYTFGSGTRLTVV.

CDR3 nucleotides: TGTGCCAGCAGCGCGGGACAGGCAATCGGGAACACCATATATTTT. It encodes CASSAGQAIGNTIYF. This chain uses TRBV9 with TRBJ1-3; 8 bases agree with TRBD1. Germline-derived CDR1 and CDR2 are SGDLS and YYNGEE. The V and J ends lost 3 bases and 7 bases, in that order; junction bases with no gene match: 9. CDR3 size: 15 residues.

This chain uses TRBV5-4 with TRBJ2-5, with 8 bases identical to TRBD2. Germline V gene sequence: CDR1 SGHNT, CDR2 YYREEE (reference sequence). The CDR3 totals 16 residues. Trimming at V came to 1 base and at J to 4 bases, leaving 9 bases not matched to a gene. In nucleotides, the CDR3 is TGTGCCAGCAGCTTGTCAGCGGGAGAGGGAGGAGAGACCCAGTACTTC. This encodes CASSLSAGEGGETQYF.

The rearrangement joins TRBV28 to TRBJ2-3; 9 positions agree with TRBD1. The CDR3 totals 15 residues. J gave up 3 bases and V 6 bases, and 7 bases lay outside the gene matches. The germline gives CDR1 MDHEN, CDR2 SYDVKM. In DNA, the CDR3 is TGTGCCAGCAGCCCCGGGACAGGGAGGACAGATACGCAGTATTTT. The encoded protein is CASSPGTGRTDTQYF.

This chain connects TRBV28 to TRBJ1-4, with TRBD1 identical over 8 bases. Per the germline V gene, CDR1 is MDHEN and CDR2 is SYDVKM. There are 14 residues in the CDR3. After removal of 6 bases from V and 5 bases from J, the junction contained 5 bases not matched to a gene. CDR3 nucleotides: TGTGCCAGCAGCACGACAGGGGTAAATGAAAAACTGTTTTTT. It specifies CASSTTGVNEKLFF.

The J gene is TRBJ2-7, the V gene TRBV5-4; TRBD1 agrees at 9 bases. The CDR3 extends over 15 amino acids. The J segment lost 5 bases and the V segment lost 4 bases, leaving 10 bases of the junction unmatched. The germline V gene encodes CDR1 SGHNT and CDR2 YYREEE (reference sequence). The chain's CDR3 is CASSPRDRVEDEQYF. The CDR3 DNA reads as TGTGCCAGCAGCCCCCGGGACAGGGTAGAAGACGAGCAGTACTTC.

As for this clone: A much larger clone lies a single base off, so this may be a read error. V gene TRBV4-1 combines with J gene TRBJ1-1, with D possibly matching TRBD1 (6 bases). Trimming shortened V by 1 base and J by 2 bases, and 11 bases separated the two germline ends. This CDR3 has 15 amino acids. Germline CDR1 is MGHRA and CDR2 is YSYEKL. CDR3 residues: CASSQAEGGNTEAFF. In nucleotides, the CDR3 is TGCGCCAGCAGCCAAGCTGAGGGGGGCAACACTGAAGCTTTCTTT.

The chain uses TRBV28 and TRBJ1-5, with D hard to call. The V end lost 3 bases, the J end lost 1 base, and 10 bases lay between the germline ends. This CDR3 has 15 residues. Germline CDR1 and CDR2: MDHEN and SYDVKM. CDR3 region: CASSFFSFSNQPQHF. The CDR3 nucleotides are TGTGCCAGCAGTTTTTTCAGTTTCAGCAATCAGCCCCAGCATTTT.

The rearrangement joins TRBV30 to TRBJ1-1; D is perhaps TRBD1 (5 bases). The CDR3 loop spans 12 amino acids. Germline V gives CDR1 GTSNPN, CDR2 SVGIG (reference sequence). The ends were cut back, 1 base at V and 11 bases at J, with 14 bases in the middle. The CDR3 DNA follows: TGTGCCTGGAGTGCGAGGACGGAGGGGGCTTTCTTT. This encodes CAWSARTEGAFF.

This clone has just a few counts. The chain recombines TRBV7-9 with TRBJ2-2; TRBD2 agrees at 11 bases. Per the germline V gene, CDR1 is SEHNR and CDR2 is FQNEAQ (reference sequence). The junction had 4 bases not matched to a gene; V was cut back by 2 bases and J by 2 bases. The CDR3 is 17 amino acids. The CDR3 protein is CASSLRLAGPNTGELFF. Written as DNA, the CDR3 is TGTGCCAGCAGCTTACGACTAGCGGGACCTAACACCGGGGAGCTGTTTTTT.

In this sample, this clone turned up once. The CDR3 coding sequence is TGTGCCAGCTCACCAGGGGCAGGGGTCTACAATGAGCAGTTCTTC. Translated: CASSPGAGVYNEQFF. The chain carries TRBV18 and TRBJ2-1; weak D call: TRBD1 (6 bases). Germline V gene sequence: CDR1 KGHSH, CDR2 LQKENI. The CDR3 spans 15 residues. The V end was cut by 2 bases, the J end by 3 bases, with 11 bases between.

V usage is TRBV5-1 and J usage is TRBJ2-1; 10 bases fit TRBD1. Germline V gives CDR1 SGHRS, CDR2 YFSETQ. This CDR3 has 18 amino acids. V lost 2 bases, J lost 8 bases, and 16 bases stayed unmatched. CDR3 residues: CASSFLNLGTGVEYEQFF. CDR3 in DNA: TGCGCCAGCAGCTTCCTTAATCTGGGGACAGGGGTGGAATATGAGCAGTTCTTC.

The chain employs TRBV4-2 and TRBJ1-2; no clear D gene. CDR3 length: 12 residues. Germline loops: CDR1 LGHNA, CDR2 YNFKEQ. V was shortened by 1 base and J by 5 bases, with 5 bases between the two germline ends. The CDR3 nucleotides read TGTGCCAGCAGCCAAGCGCGGTATGGCTACACCTTC. Translating it yields CASSQARYGYTF.

This chain links TRBV7-3 with TRBJ2-1; D unclear. V lost 1 base, J lost 2 bases, and 9 bases lay in between. Germline CDR1 and CDR2: SGHTA and FQGTGA. This CDR3 is 15 amino acids long. CDR3 coding DNA: TGTGCCAGCAGCTTAAGTCATTCAACCTACAATGAGCAGTTCTTC. As protein: CASSLSHSTYNEQFF.

V usage is TRBV7-9 and J usage is TRBJ2-1; 8 bases fit TRBD1. The J segment lost 7 bases and the V segment lost 5 bases, leaving 10 bases of the junction unmatched. The CDR3 consists of 15 residues. CDR1 SEHNR and CDR2 FQNEAQ come from the germline V gene (reference sequence). CDR3 loop: CASSPRHRGVNEQFF. The CDR3 nucleotides read TGTGCCAGCAGCCCCCGGCACAGGGGGGTGAATGAGCAGTTCTTC.

The chain employs TRBV19 and TRBJ1-5; D uncertain. In germline, CDR1 is LNHDA, CDR2 SQIVND (reference sequence). Trimming left V 5 bases short and J 2 bases short, with 7 bases between. The CDR3 loop spans 13 amino acids. The DNA of the CDR3 is TGTGCCAGTAGTTTTAGGGGCAATCAGCCCCAGCATTTT. Its protein is CASSFRGNQPQHF.

This rearrangement joins TRBV11-3 to TRBJ2-3, with 10 bases that match TRBD1. Germline V gives CDR1 SGHNT, CDR2 YENEEA. Trimming cost V 2 bases and J 4 bases; bases outside gene matches: 9. There are 17 residues in the CDR3. CDR3 sequence (DNA): TGTGCCAGCAGCTTACGGACAGGGGGTCTCGAAGCAGATACGCAGTATTTT. It encodes CASSLRTGGLEADTQYF.

The V call is TRBV28, the J call TRBJ1-2; 7 nucleotides match TRBD1. Germline CDR1 reads MDHEN; CDR2 reads SYDVKM. CDR3 length: 14 amino acids. V shed 6 bases, J shed 8 bases, and the junction held 12 bases outside the gene matches. CDR3 sequence reads: CASRQGQWLKGYTF. The CDR3 DNA is TGTGCCAGCAGGCAGGGACAGTGGCTTAAAGGCTACACCTTC.

The CDR3 here is CASSVQDIANTIYF. The DNA for the CDR3 is TGTGCCAGCAGCGTACAGGATATCGCAAACACCATATATTTT. The rearrangement uses TRBV9 and TRBJ1-3, with unresolved D. This CDR3 region has 14 residues. From germline, CDR1 is SGDLS and CDR2 YYNGEE. V was cut by 1 base and J by 6 bases, with 11 bases left in between. The full variable domain, rest sourced from reference TRBV9 and TRBJ1-3, is DSGVTQTPKHLITATGQRVTLRCSPRSGDLSVYWYQQSLDQGLQFLIQYYNGEERAKGNILERFSAQQFPDLHSELNLSSLELGDSALYFCASSVQDIANTIYFGEGSWLTVV.

The J gene is TRBJ2-7, the V gene TRBV9; 12 bases fit TRBD2. Per germline, CDR1 SGDLS and CDR2 YYNGEE. Trimming removed 0 bases from V and 7 bases from J; junction bases left unmatched: 8. This CDR3 comprises 16 residues. The CDR3 DNA reads TGTGCCAGCAGCGTAGGGGAGACTAGCGGGAGTGTGGAGCAGTACTTC. Protein sequence: CASSVGETSGSVEQYF.

This rearrangement joins TRBV6-1 to TRBJ2-1; a possible D gene is TRBD2 (5 bases). This CDR3 region has 13 residues. Germline V gene sequence: CDR1 MNHNS, CDR2 SASEGT. Trimming left V 7 bases short and J 9 bases short, with 16 bases between. CDR3 residues: CASILFGEGEQFF. The CDR3 coding sequence is TGTGCCAGCATTTTGTTTGGCGAGGGTGAGCAGTTCTTC.

This clone was detected once. The rearrangement links TRBV2 to TRBJ1-2; possible D gene TRBD1, 5 bases. CDR1 and CDR2 from the germline V gene are SNHLY and FYNNEI. This CDR3 contains 13 residues. Trimming cost V 7 bases and J 2 bases, with 11 bases left between them. The CDR3 is CASMKTENYGYTF. The CDR3 DNA reads as TGTGCCAGCATGAAGACAGAAAACTATGGCTACACCTTC.

CDR3 in DNA: TGTGCCAGCAGTGCAGAACTATACGAGCAGTACTTC. This gives the protein CASSAELYEQYF. The chain has TRBV2 and TRBJ2-7; D unresolved. Germline loops: CDR1 SNHLY, CDR2 FYNNEI. Trimming removed 4 bases at V and 4 bases at J, with 8 bases between. The CDR3 totals 12 residues.

The J gene is TRBJ2-1, the V gene TRBV5-8; 9 bases agree with TRBD1. This CDR3 region has 14 residues. Germline trimming cut 6 bases from V and 2 bases from J; bases unmatched to any gene: 3. Per germline, CDR1 SGHTS and CDR2 YDEGEE. For the CDR3, the DNA is TGTGCCAGCACTAGACAGGGGGCCTACAATGAGCAGTTCTTC. Protein sequence: CASTRQGAYNEQFF.